Listed here are 25 T cell receptor beta chains from one sample, sequenced in a study of T cells in Graves' hyperthyroidism and ophthalmopathy (dated by TCRdb to between 2017 and 2020). Libraries were built with multiplex PCR. Sequenced on an Illumina HiSeq 2000. Amplification of TCR beta CDR3 regions was carried out from RNA transcripts. A first-round RT-PCR of the TCR CDR3 used the HTBI primer set with the Qiagen OneStep RT-PCR kit. Clones were called with MiXCR by TCRdb after fastp trimmed the public reads at Q25, and only in-frame beta chains were retained. CDR3 protein duplicates are merged, each entry listing the most common genes and DNA. This sample holds 94,000 or so distinct CDR3 sequences; about 51% were observed only once. Together, the top ten hold 27% of the sample. Sequencing used blood. These receptors originate from a woman aged 40 to 55 with Graves' hyperthyroidism.

This clonotype has at least ten counts. The CDR3 DNA reads TGCAGCGTTGACTCCTCCTACGAGCAGTACTTC. It translates to CSVDSSYEQYF. V is TRBV29-1 and J is TRBJ2-7; D call uncertain. V lost 3 bases to trimming and J lost 0 bases, with 3 bases between them. Germline lookup yields CDR1 SQVTM and CDR2 ANQGSEA. The CDR3 has 11 amino acids.

By sample fraction, this clonotype is medium-sized (0.01 to 0.1%). The V and J genes are TRBV20-1 and TRBJ2-5; tentatively, D is TRBD1 (6 bases). CDR1 DFQATT and CDR2 SNEGSKA come from the germline V gene (reference sequence). The V and J ends lost 2 bases and 5 bases respectively, with 9 bases between them. This CDR3 comprises 12 residues. CDR3 protein: CSARKGDETQYF. CDR3 in DNA: TGCAGTGCTAGAAAGGGGGACGAGACCCAGTACTTC.

This clonotype was picked up many times. This chain joins TRBV29-1 and TRBJ1-2, with D perhaps TRBD1 (6 bases). This CDR3 is built from 12 residues. Trimming cost V 2 bases and J 7 bases, with 11 bases left between them. From germline, CDR1 is SQVTM and CDR2 ANQGSEA. CDR3 nucleotide sequence: TGCAGCGTTGAACCGGGGGCCTCTGGCTACACCTTC. Its translation is CSVEPGASGYTF. Complete variable domain (other parts from reference TRBV29-1 and TRBJ1-2): SAVISQKPSRDICQRGTSLTIQCQVDSQVTMMFWYRQQPGQSLTLIATANQGSEATYESGFVIDKFPISRPNLTFSTLTVSNMSPEDSSIYLCSVEPGASGYTFGSGTRLTVV.

Many counts were recorded for this clonotype. V gene TRBV15 combines with J gene TRBJ2-3; 11 nucleotides align to TRBD2. V gave up 0 bases and J gave up 6 bases; unmatched junction bases: 8. This CDR3 has 17 amino acids. Germline V lookup: CDR1 LNHNV, CDR2 YYDKDF (reference sequence). The chain's CDR3 is CATSRDQLAGAFDTQYF. Written as DNA, the CDR3 is TGTGCCACCAGCAGAGACCAACTAGCGGGAGCCTTCGATACGCAGTATTTT.

Regarding this clonotype: A much more abundant neighbour one base away suggests this may be a read error. This chain uses TRBV4-3 with TRBJ1-5, with 7 bases identical to TRBD1. The CDR3 spans 13 residues. The ends lost 6 bases at V and 7 bases at J; junction bases unmatched: 6. Germline-derived CDR1 and CDR2 are LGHNA and YSLEER. The CDR3 nucleotides read TGCGCCAGCAGGCAGGGGGAAAACCAGCCCCAGCATTTT. Protein product: CASRQGENQPQHF.

This clonotype was recorded many times. The chain couples TRBV7-2 to TRBJ1-2; the match to TRBD1 covers 11 bases. CDR3 length: 15 residues. Trimming cost V 2 bases and J 7 bases; bases outside gene matches: 6. Germline CDR1 reads SGHTA; CDR2 reads FQGNSA. The DNA of the CDR3 is TGTGCCAGCAGCTTATGGAAGGGACAGGGGGGTGGCTACACCTTC. This sequence encodes CASSLWKGQGGGYTF.

Notes on this clonotype: Mismatch with germline at one junction end may stem from a read error. The V call is TRBV6-5, the J call TRBJ1-5; D perhaps matches TRBD1 (5 bases). Per germline, CDR1 MNHEY and CDR2 SVGAGI. CDR3 size: 14 residues. The CDR3 sequence: CAISEGTGYQPQHF. CDR3 nucleotide sequence: TGTGCCATCAGTGAAGGGACCGGCTATCAGCCCCAGCATTTT.

The genes are TRBV28 and TRBJ1-2; TRBD1 matches at 8 bases. The CDR3 length is 15 residues. The V gene's germline CDR1 is MDHEN and CDR2 SYDVKM. Unmatched junction bases numbered 12, after V lost 4 bases and J lost 8 bases. CDR3 nucleotides: TGTGCCAGCAGTTCGGGACAGGAAGGGGCTAGAGGCTACACCTTC. Its translation: CASSSGQEGARGYTF.

Many counts were recorded for this clonotype. V usage is TRBV5-8 and J usage is TRBJ1-3; the D gene is possibly TRBD1 (6 bases). The ends were cut back, 4 bases at V and 4 bases at J, with 18 bases in the middle. The CDR3 is 16 amino acids. Per the germline V gene, CDR1 is SGHTS and CDR2 is YDEGEE. The CDR3 protein is CASSTDLDSEGNTIYF. The CDR3 DNA reads TGTGCCAGCAGCACCGACTTGGACAGCGAGGGAAACACCATATATTTT.

This clonotype was found many times. The CDR3 DNA reads TGCAGTGCGGGGACAGGGACCTTTCAGCCCCAGCATTTT. Translation gives CSAGTGTFQPQHF. The chain joins TRBV20-1 to TRBJ1-5, with 9 bases fitting TRBD1. The CDR3 consists of 13 residues. Germline CDR1 DFQATT, CDR2 SNEGSKA (reference sequence). Trimming removed 6 bases from V and 6 bases from J; junction bases left unmatched: 6.

In its sample, this clonotype was seen many times. This chain links TRBV25-1 with TRBJ2-7, with TRBD1 identical over 8 bases. The CDR3 covers 15 residues. CDR1 is MGHDK, CDR2 SYGVNS, per germline. Losses at the gene ends were 1 base for V and 9 bases for J; bases not matched to a gene: 11. The CDR3 region has the DNA TGTGCCAGCAGTGAATTGGTCAGGGGGCCGTCGGGGCAGTACTTC. It encodes CASSELVRGPSGQYF.

Worth noting for this clonotype: One end of the junction fails to match germline, which may point to a read error. This rearrangement joins TRBV9 to TRBJ2-5; D is perhaps TRBD1 (6 bases). This CDR3 comprises 15 residues. Germline lookup yields CDR1 SGDLS and CDR2 YYNGEE. The CDR3 region is CASGPAGDTGETQYF. The CDR3 nucleotides are TGCGCCAGCGGTCCCGCAGGGGACACCGGGGAGACCCAGTACTTC.

V usage is TRBV2 and J usage is TRBJ1-5, with 8 bases fitting TRBD1. Germline CDR1 SNHLY, CDR2 FYNNEI. The length of the CDR3 is 13 residues. With V trimmed by 5 bases and J by 7 bases, 4 bases remained unmatched. CDR3 in DNA: TGTGCCAGCAGTAAACAGGGGGGACAGCCCCAGCATTTT. Translation gives CASSKQGGQPQHF. The entire variable domain, with the rest obtained from reference TRBV2 and TRBJ1-5, is as follows: EPEVTQTPSHQVTQMGQEVILRCVPISNHLYFYWYRQILGQKVEFLVSFYNNEISEKSEIFDDQFSVERPDGSNFTLKIRSTKLEDSAMYFCASSKQGGQPQHFGDGTRLSIL.

This chain links TRBV7-2 with TRBJ2-7; no definite D call. The CDR3 extends over 13 amino acids. Germline loops: CDR1 SGHTA, CDR2 FQGNSA. Trimming shortened V by 1 base and J by 2 bases, and 6 bases separated the two germline ends. The CDR3 here is CTSSLGPPYEQYF. As DNA, the CDR3 is TGTACCAGCAGCTTAGGCCCTCCCTACGAGCAGTACTTC. Full variable domain (remainder filled in from reference TRBV7-2 and TRBJ2-7): GAGVSQSPSNKVTEKGKDVELRCDPISGHTALYWYRQSLGQGLEFLIYFQGNSAPDKSGLPSDRFSAERTGGSVSTLTIQRTQQEDSAVYLCTSSLGPPYEQYFGPGTRLTVT.

Details on this clonotype: An end of the junction does not agree with germline; a read error may underlie this. CDR3 nucleotide sequence: TGCGCCAGCAGCTTCGGACAGGGGGCTACAGATACGCAGTATTTT. It translates to CASSFGQGATDTQYF. The chain couples TRBV2 to TRBJ2-3; 11 bases map to TRBD1. Germline CDR1 reads SNHLY; CDR2 reads FYNNEI. This CDR3 is built from 15 residues. Full variable domain (remainder filled in from reference TRBV2 and TRBJ2-3): EPEVTQTPSHQVTQMGQEVILRCVPISNHLYFYWYRQILGQKVEFLVSFYNNEISEKSEIFDDQFSVERPDGSNFTLKIRSTKLEDSAMYFCASSFGQGATDTQYFGPGTRLTVL.

At least ten counts were recorded for this clonotype. The gene calls are TRBV20-1 and TRBJ2-7; perhaps TRBD1 as D (6 bases). The CDR3 has 14 residues. Germline V gene sequence: CDR1 DFQATT, CDR2 SNEGSKA (reference sequence). V shed 6 bases and J shed 4 bases, with 19 bases lying between them. The CDR3 bases are TGCAGTGCAAAAGCTCGACAGGACCGTTACGAGCAGTACTTC. Translation: CSAKARQDRYEQYF.

J is TRBJ2-3 and V is TRBV7-3; no firm D call. In germline, CDR1 is SGHTA, CDR2 FQGTGA. This CDR3 spans 13 amino acids. The ends were cut back, 1 base at V and 8 bases at J, with 10 bases in the middle. CDR3: CASSLNVESTQYF. Written as DNA, the CDR3 is TGTGCCAGCAGCTTAAATGTAGAGTCTACGCAGTATTTT. Complete variable domain (other parts from reference TRBV7-3 and TRBJ2-3): GAGVSQTPSNKVTEKGKYVELRCDPISGHTALYWYRQSLGQGPEFLIYFQGTGAADDSGLPNDRFFAVRPEGSVSTLKIQRTERGDSAVYLCASSLNVESTQYFGPGTRLTVL.

In regard to this clonotype: The junction and the germline gene differ at one end; a read error may be behind it. The J gene is TRBJ2-3, the V gene TRBV29-1; 16 bases are shared with TRBD2. This CDR3 contains 20 residues. CDR1 and CDR2 (germline): SQVTM, ANQGSEA. The CDR3 coding sequence is TGCAGCGTTAAAGAACCGTCTGGGGGGACTAGCGGGAGGGCCGGTGATACGCAGTATTTT. The encoded protein is CSVKEPSGGTSGRAGDTQYF.

This clonotype was counted a few times. The gene calls are TRBV10-3 and TRBJ1-6, with TRBD1 identical over 7 bases. The CDR3 extends over 12 amino acids. CDR1 and CDR2 from the germline V gene are ENHRY and SYGVKD. The J segment lost 9 bases and the V segment lost 10 bases, leaving 6 bases of the junction unmatched. The CDR3 here is CASRQGISPLHF. CDR3 nucleotide sequence: TGTGCCAGTAGACAGGGTATTTCACCCCTCCACTTT.

This clonotype showed up many times. The chain recombines TRBV20-1 with TRBJ1-5, with D perhaps TRBD1 (5 bases). The CDR3 runs 13 residues. V dropped 6 bases and J dropped 3 bases, with 12 bases sitting between them. CDR1 DFQATT and CDR2 SNEGSKA come from the germline V gene (reference sequence). CDR3 sequence: CSAHRGINQPQHF. CDR3 DNA sequence: TGCAGTGCCCACCGGGGGATCAATCAGCCCCAGCATTTT.

This clonotype has a count of ten or more. The junction does not match germline at one end; this may be a read error. This chain links TRBV5-4 with TRBJ1-2; D is possibly TRBD1 (5 bases). Germline CDR1 is SGHNT and CDR2 is YYREEE (reference sequence). CDR3 length: 14 amino acids. This chain's CDR3 is CANSLRVSSYGYTF. Here the CDR3 DNA reads TGTGCCAACAGCCTCAGGGTTAGTAGCTATGGCTACACCTTC.

The J gene is TRBJ1-3, the V gene TRBV13; tentatively, D is TRBD1 (5 bases). The DNA matches TRBJ1-1 better at its end, which makes the J call doubtful. Germline loops: CDR1 PRHDT, CDR2 FYEKMQ (reference sequence). CDR3 length: 15 residues. As DNA, the CDR3 is TGTGCCAGCAGCTCCTATAATGGCAGGGCTTCTGAAGCTTTCTTT. It specifies CASSSYNGRASEAFF.

This clonotype was seen repeatedly, ten times or more. This chain joins TRBV6-5 and TRBJ2-7; D ambiguous. Trimming took 0 bases from V and 6 from J, leaving 12 bases between them. The CDR3 spans 14 residues. CDR1 and CDR2 (germline): MNHEY, SVGAGI. CDR3 sequence (DNA): TGTGCCAGCAGTTACTCAGGGCGCGGCGGCGAGCAGTACTTC. Translating gives CASSYSGRGGEQYF.

Concerning this clonotype itself: The junction and the germline gene differ at one end; a read error may be behind it. The chain joins TRBV2 to TRBJ1-4; 10 bases agree with TRBD1. Germline CDR1 SNHLY, CDR2 FYNNEI. The CDR3 totals 15 residues. CDR3 residues: CAISPGGDRGEKLFF. In DNA, the CDR3 is TGTGCCATCAGTCCTGGCGGGGACAGGGGTGAAAAACTGTTTTTT.

V usage is TRBV12-3 or TRBV12-4 and J usage is TRBJ2-5; D may be TRBD1 (5 bases). V gave up 6 bases and J gave up 6 bases, with 17 bases separating them. The CDR3 runs to 14 residues. The CDR3 here is CASSLTGSDKTQYF. Written as DNA, the CDR3 is TGTGCCAGCAGCTTAACGGGTTCGGACAAGACCCAGTACTTC.